Listed here are 17 T cell receptor beta chains from one sample, sequenced in a study of blood T cells in healthy people across ages. Through a sample-barcoded 5' primer and a J-beta primer mix, a second PCR was run for roughly 7 to 11 cycles. In TCRdb, the 5' RACE reads were re-called with MiXCR into one record per CDR3 protein. The sample lists some 560,000 distinct CDR3 sequences, about 29% occurring once. A further study also used this sample, focusing on T cells of mothers and their children.

Specimen: blood. These receptors came from a boy aged 2 to 10 in good health.

In the case of this clonotype: Its ends do not fully match the called genes, so a read error is possible. This chain links TRBV3-1 with TRBJ2-5; tentative D call: TRBD2 (5 bases). Germline V gene data show CDR1 as LGHDT and CDR2 as YNNKEL (reference sequence). The CDR3 is 14 residues long. In nucleotides, the CDR3 is TGTGCCAGAAGCCCCCCGGGGAATCAAGAGACCCAGTACTTC. Amino acids: CARSPPGNQETQYF.

V gene TRBV20-1 combines with J gene TRBJ2-3; D is uncertain. This CDR3 comprises 13 residues. V dropped 5 bases and J dropped 2 bases, with 11 bases sitting between them. Germline V lookup: CDR1 DFQATT, CDR2 SNEGSKA (reference sequence). The CDR3 loop reads CSADDRITDTQYF. Here the CDR3 DNA reads TGCAGTGCTGATGACCGAATCACAGATACGCAGTATTTT.

This clonotype was counted a few times. The genes are TRBV3-1 and TRBJ2-5; D is undetermined. The J call may not be correct, given that the DNA end is closer to TRBJ2-7. CDR3 size: 16 residues. CDR1 is LGHDT, CDR2 YNNKEL, per germline (reference sequence). CDR3 bases: TGTGCCAGCAGCCAAGATGCCCCAGGCAACTCCTACGAGCAGTACTTC. Its translation: CASSQDAPGNSYEQYF.

The CDR3 DNA is TGTGCCAGCAGCTTAGAAGCGACCTACAATGAGCAGTTCTTC. This translates into CASSLEATYNEQFF. The chain couples TRBV7-2 to TRBJ2-1, with unresolved D. The ends were cut back, 1 base at V and 2 bases at J, with 6 bases in the middle. Germline V gene data show CDR1 as SGHTA and CDR2 as FQGNSA. The length of the CDR3 is 14 residues.

This CDR3 reads CASSVDPQGAYEQYF. CDR3 DNA: TGTGCCAGCAGCGTAGATCCGCAGGGGGCCTACGAGCAGTACTTC. The gene calls are TRBV9 and TRBJ2-7; 7 nucleotides match TRBD1. V trimming: 0 bases; J trimming: 2 bases; junction bases outside the gene matches: 5. The CDR3 loop spans 15 amino acids. Germline V gene sequence: CDR1 SGDLS, CDR2 YYNGEE.

This clonotype showed up just a few times. The chain recombines TRBV28 with TRBJ2-2; 11 bases align to TRBD2. This CDR3 region has 14 residues. Unmatched junction bases numbered 3, after V lost 7 bases and J lost 5 bases. Germline V CDR1 and CDR2: MDHEN, SYDVKM. In DNA, the CDR3 is TGTGCCAGCAAACTAGCGGGAGAAACCGGGGAGCTGTTTTTT. It yields the protein CASKLAGETGELFF.

This clonotype was seen repeatedly, ten times or more. The chain joins TRBV5-1 to TRBJ2-2; 9 nucleotides align to TRBD2. This CDR3 region has 19 residues. The germline CDR1 and CDR2 sequences are SGHRS and YFSETQ. Trimming removed 0 bases from V and 0 bases from J; junction bases left unmatched: 9. Here the CDR3 DNA reads TGCGCCAGCAGCTTGGTGGCTAGCGGGACCACATCGAACACCGGGGAGCTGTTTTTT. Its translation is CASSLVASGTTSNTGELFF.

This clonotype was counted a few times. The chain uses TRBV6-5 and TRBJ2-5, with TRBD2 matching 9 bases. Trimming at V came to 6 bases and at J to 0 bases, leaving 8 bases not matched to a gene. Germline CDR1 reads MNHEY; CDR2 reads SVGAGI. This CDR3 has 16 residues. CDR3 amino acids: CASRARGGAHQETQYF. As DNA, the CDR3 is TGTGCCAGCAGAGCTCGCGGGGGGGCTCACCAAGAGACCCAGTACTTC.

This clonotype has just a few counts. The chain is built from TRBV25-1 and TRBJ2-7; TRBD1 is a possible D gene (6 bases). The V gene's germline CDR1 is MGHDK and CDR2 SYGVNS. The CDR3 is made up of 14 amino acids. Trimming left V 4 bases short and J 1 base short, with 11 bases between. CDR3 loop: CASSVGHGSYEQYF. The CDR3 DNA is TGTGCCAGCAGTGTGGGACACGGATCCTACGAGCAGTACTTC.

In this sample, this clonotype turned up once. The genes are TRBV7-9 and TRBJ2-1; unclear D gene. V shed 1 base and J shed 0 bases, with 19 bases lying between them. Germline V gene data show CDR1 as SEHNR and CDR2 as FQNEAQ (reference sequence). This CDR3 has 19 residues. This CDR3 reads CASSLGMGWRLRSYNEQFF. The CDR3 nucleotides are TGTGCCAGCAGCTTAGGTATGGGGTGGCGGCTGCGCTCCTACAATGAGCAGTTCTTC.

This clonotype was seen more than once but under ten times. This sequence joins TRBV7-6 and TRBJ2-5, with D unresolved. The CDR3 is 17 residues long. Between the trimmed V and J ends, which lost 1 base and 1 base, there was a span of 16 bases. Looked up from germline, CDR1 is SGHVS and CDR2 is FNYEAQ. The CDR3 here is CASSLGPHRAIQETQYF. The CDR3 DNA sequence: TGTGCCAGCAGCTTAGGTCCTCATAGGGCCATCCAAGAGACCCAGTACTTC.

This chain joins TRBV9 and TRBJ1-1; D is unclear. The CDR3 runs to 15 residues. CDR1 is SGDLS, CDR2 YYNGEE, per germline. Trimming pared 0 bases from V and 0 bases from J, leaving 9 bases between. CDR3 in amino acids: CASSVAASMNTEAFF. The CDR3 DNA is TGTGCCAGCAGCGTAGCGGCATCGATGAACACTGAAGCTTTCTTT.

This chain joins TRBV28 and TRBJ1-4; the D gene is possibly TRBD1 (5 bases). Germline V gene lookup returns CDR1 MDHEN and CDR2 SYDVKM. V lost 3 bases, J lost 7 bases, and 15 bases lay in between. There are 15 residues in the CDR3. Written as DNA, the CDR3 is TGTGCCAGCAGTTTTTTGGCCGGGGGTAGTGAAAAACTGTTTTTT. Translated, it gives CASSFLAGGSEKLFF.

This chain connects TRBV14 to TRBJ2-5; D unclear. The DNA end is a closer match to TRBJ2-1, so the J assignment may be wrong. The CDR3 is 17 amino acids. Germline lookup yields CDR1 SGHDN and CDR2 FVKESK. The CDR3, as DNA: TGTGCCAGCAGCCAAGATGCCCAGCGACTGCTCTTCAATGAGCAGTTCTTC. This sequence encodes CASSQDAQRLLFNEQFF.

CDR3 region: CASSHRVLSYEQYF. The CDR3, as DNA: TGTGCCAGCAGTCACAGGGTACTGTCCTACGAGCAGTACTTC. V usage is TRBV6-5 and J usage is TRBJ2-7; the D gene is possibly TRBD1 (6 bases). CDR3 size: 14 residues. CDR1 and CDR2 from the germline V gene are MNHEY and SVGAGI. Trimming took 5 bases from V and 1 from J, leaving 12 bases between them.

This clonotype was found many times. V and J are TRBV10-3 and TRBJ2-1; D is perhaps TRBD1 or TRBD2 (5 bases each). Trimming removed 2 bases from V and 8 bases from J, with 10 bases in between. The CDR3 contains 13 residues. Germline assignment: CDR1 ENHRY and CDR2 SYGVKD. The CDR3 reads CAISERWGYEQFF. As DNA, the CDR3 is TGTGCCATCAGTGAGCGGTGGGGGTATGAGCAGTTCTTC.

This clonotype was counted a few times. The rearrangement links TRBV5-1 to TRBJ2-4; no firm D call. This CDR3 has 15 amino acids. Trimming took off 0 bases at V and 0 bases at J, with 7 bases between the two ends. The V gene's germline CDR1 is SGHRS and CDR2 YFSETQ. For the CDR3, the DNA is TGCGCCAGCAGCTTGGGTTACGAAGCCAAAAACATTCAGTACTTC. It is translated as CASSLGYEAKNIQYF.